Included here is one TCR beta chain sequence, with context. No antigen is known for it. These data originate in a study of cytomegalovirus exposure and HLA in healthy donors. Overall study context: When roughly 420 donors were genotyped, about 86% of them were found to fall in the Caucasian-associated ancestry cluster.

The CDR3 is 13 residues long. The ends were cut back, 3 bases at V and 6 bases at J, with 9 bases in the middle. CDR1 is LNHDA and CDR2 is SQIVND in the germline V gene (reference sequence). General study findings and limits: Segments of the TCR beta V type were, in most cases, productive about 87% or about 30% of the time in an earlier analysis. An analysis was carried out at a later point. It showed that HLA-associated TCR beta chains were more clonally expanded than equally common non-associated chains. Three CMV-associated chains were confirmed in vitro to be specific for CMV antigens.

The PCR employed 60 Vbeta primers together with 13 Jbeta primers. Generated by immunoSEQ multiplex PCR, the TCRdb table keeps only in-frame clones and is missing some. Among approximately 140,000 clones, around 77% were seen once, and the ten largest hold over 1.5%. Sequencing used PBMCs. The chain uses TRBV19 and TRBJ1-5, with no clear D. The receptor was isolated from a woman aged 50 to 65 in good health and CMV-seronegative. This CDR3 is CASSMEGTQPQHF. DNA for the CDR3: TGTGCCAGTAGTATGGAGGGTACTCAGCCCCAGCATTTT.